Listed here is a single T cell receptor (beta chain). Its target is not known. Sorting yielded triplicates of a few hundred thousand cells for each CD8+ T cell subset. The CDR3 has 16 residues. Looked up from germline, CDR1 is MNHNY and CDR2 is SVGAGI (reference sequence). The sample comes from a study of CXCR3-negative and CXCR3-positive naive CD8 T cells. Overall study findings and caveats: Comparison of naive subsets found surface CD5 to be comparable, and TCR strength was inferred on the basis of TRB CDR3 properties. Naive CXCR3-positive and CXCR3-negative cells shared TRBV-TRBJ usage; memory cells diverged. Hydrophobicity of TRB CDR3s was greater in CXCR3-positive naive cells than in CXCR3-negative naive cells.

The authors made the TRB cDNA libraries by 5' RACE using UMI labels. TCRdb reworked the 5' RACE reads into one entry per CDR3 protein, no DNA. The sample spans some 130,000 distinct CDR3 sequences; the ten largest clones claim about 0.61%. Sequenced input: naive CXCR3+ CD8+ T cells from blood. Subset meaning: CD45RO-CCR7+CD27+CD95- naive CD8+ T cells expressing CXCR3 (TNR3+). The chain uses TRBV6-6 and TRBJ2-7; as DNA is missing, the TRBD1 call by TCRdb cannot be tested. This TCR came from a human donor in good health. Some clones in this sample may be carry-over from other donors' samples. CDR3 region: CASSWDRVGIQYEQYF.